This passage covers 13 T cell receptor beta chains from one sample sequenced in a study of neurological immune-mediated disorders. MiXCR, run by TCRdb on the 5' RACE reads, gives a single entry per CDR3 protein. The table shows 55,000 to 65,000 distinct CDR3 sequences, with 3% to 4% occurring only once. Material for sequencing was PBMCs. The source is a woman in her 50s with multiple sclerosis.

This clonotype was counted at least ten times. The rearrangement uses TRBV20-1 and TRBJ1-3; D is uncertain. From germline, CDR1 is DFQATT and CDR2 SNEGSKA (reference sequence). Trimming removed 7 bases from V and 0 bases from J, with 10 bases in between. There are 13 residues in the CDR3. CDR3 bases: TGCAGTGGAAGAGAGCCCTCTGGAAACACCATATATTTT. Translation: CSGREPSGNTIYF.

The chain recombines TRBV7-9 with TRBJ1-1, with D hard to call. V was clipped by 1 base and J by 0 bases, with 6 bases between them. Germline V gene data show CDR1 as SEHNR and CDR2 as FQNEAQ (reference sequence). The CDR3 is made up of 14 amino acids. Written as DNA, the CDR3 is TGTGCCAGCAGCTTAGGGATAGTGAACACTGAAGCTTTCTTT. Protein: CASSLGIVNTEAFF. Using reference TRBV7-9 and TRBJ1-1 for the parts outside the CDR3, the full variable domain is DTGVSQNPRHKITKRGQNVTFRCDPISEHNRLYWYRQTLGQGPEFLTYFQNEAQLEKSRLLSDRFSAERPKGSFSTLEIQRTEQGDSAMYLCASSLGIVNTEAFFGQGTRLTVV.

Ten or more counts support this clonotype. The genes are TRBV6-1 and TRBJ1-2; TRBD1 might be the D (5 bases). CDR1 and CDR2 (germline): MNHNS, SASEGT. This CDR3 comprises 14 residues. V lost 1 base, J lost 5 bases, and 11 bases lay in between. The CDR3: CASSEVTGPYGYTF. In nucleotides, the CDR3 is TGTGCCAGCAGTGAAGTTACAGGACCTTATGGCTACACCTTC.

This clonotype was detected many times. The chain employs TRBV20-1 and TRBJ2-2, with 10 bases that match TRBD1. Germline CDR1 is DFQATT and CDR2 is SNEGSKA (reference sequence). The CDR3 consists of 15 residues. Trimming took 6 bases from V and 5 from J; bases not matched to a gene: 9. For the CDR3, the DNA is TGCAGTGCCGGACCGGGACAGGGGTATACCGGGGAGCTGTTTTTT. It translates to CSAGPGQGYTGELFF.

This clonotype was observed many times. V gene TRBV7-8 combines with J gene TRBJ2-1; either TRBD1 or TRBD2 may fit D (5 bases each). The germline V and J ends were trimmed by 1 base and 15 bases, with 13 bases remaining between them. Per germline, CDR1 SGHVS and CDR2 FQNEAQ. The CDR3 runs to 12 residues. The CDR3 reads CASSLVTGTPFF. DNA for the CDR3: TGTGCCAGCAGCTTAGTAACCGGGACCCCGTTCTTC.

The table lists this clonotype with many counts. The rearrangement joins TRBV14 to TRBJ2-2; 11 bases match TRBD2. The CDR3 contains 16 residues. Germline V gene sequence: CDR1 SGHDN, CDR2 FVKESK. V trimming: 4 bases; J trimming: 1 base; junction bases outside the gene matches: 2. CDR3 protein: CASSLGLAVNTGELFF. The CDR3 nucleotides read TGTGCCAGCAGCCTGGGACTAGCGGTGAACACCGGGGAGCTGTTTTTT.

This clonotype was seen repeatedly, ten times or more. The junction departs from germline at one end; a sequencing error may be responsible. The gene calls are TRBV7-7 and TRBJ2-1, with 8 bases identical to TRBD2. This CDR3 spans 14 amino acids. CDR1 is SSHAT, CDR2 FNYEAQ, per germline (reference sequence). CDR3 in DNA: TGTGCTAGCAGCTTATCCGCGGGAGGCAATGAGCAGTTCTTC. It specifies CASSLSAGGNEQFF.

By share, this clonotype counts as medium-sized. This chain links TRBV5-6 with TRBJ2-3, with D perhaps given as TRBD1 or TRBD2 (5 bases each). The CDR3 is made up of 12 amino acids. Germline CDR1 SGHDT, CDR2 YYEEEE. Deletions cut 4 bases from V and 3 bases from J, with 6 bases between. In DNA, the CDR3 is TGTGCCAGCAGCGGGACGACAGATACGCAGTATTTT. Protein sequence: CASSGTTDTQYF.

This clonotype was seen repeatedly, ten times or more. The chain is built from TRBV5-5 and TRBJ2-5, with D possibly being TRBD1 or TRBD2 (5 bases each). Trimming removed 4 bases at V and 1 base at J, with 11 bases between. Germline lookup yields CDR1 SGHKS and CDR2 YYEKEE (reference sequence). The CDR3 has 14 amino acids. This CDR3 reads CASSTGTTQETQYF. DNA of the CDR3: TGTGCCAGCAGCACCGGGACCACCCAAGAGACCCAGTACTTC.

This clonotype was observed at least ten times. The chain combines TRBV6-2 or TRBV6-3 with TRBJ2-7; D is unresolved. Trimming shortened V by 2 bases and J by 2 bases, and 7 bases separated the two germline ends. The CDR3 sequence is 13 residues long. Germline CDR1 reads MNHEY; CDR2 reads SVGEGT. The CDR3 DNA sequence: TGTGCCAGCAGTTACGTATTAGCCTACGAGCAGTACTTC. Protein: CASSYVLAYEQYF.

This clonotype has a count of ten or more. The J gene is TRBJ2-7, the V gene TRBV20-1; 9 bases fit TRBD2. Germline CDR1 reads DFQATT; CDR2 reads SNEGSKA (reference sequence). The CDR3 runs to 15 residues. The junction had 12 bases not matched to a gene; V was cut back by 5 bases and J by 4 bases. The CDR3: CSASKAGGLSYEQYF. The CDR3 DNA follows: TGCAGTGCTTCCAAGGCGGGAGGGCTGAGTTACGAGCAGTACTTC.

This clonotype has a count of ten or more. CDR3 sequence: CASSLGTVPGPYEQYF. DNA for the CDR3: TGCGCCAGCAGCCTGGGGACCGTTCCCGGGCCCTACGAGCAGTACTTC. This chain links TRBV5-1 with TRBJ2-7, with D perhaps assigned TRBD1 or TRBD2 (5 bases each). Germline CDR1 reads SGHRS; CDR2 reads YFSETQ. Trimming removed 4 bases from V and 2 bases from J, with 19 bases in between. This CDR3 is built from 16 residues.

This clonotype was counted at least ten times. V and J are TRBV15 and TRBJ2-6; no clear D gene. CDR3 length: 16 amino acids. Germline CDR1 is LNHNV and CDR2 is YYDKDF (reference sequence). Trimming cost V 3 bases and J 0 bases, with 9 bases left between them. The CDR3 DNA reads TGTGCCACCAGCAGTGGACCGGACTCTGGGGCCAACGTCCTGACTTTC. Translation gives CATSSGPDSGANVLTF.